This T cell receptor (beta chain) emerged from a study of T cells of healthy individuals. TCRdb re-called the 5' RACE reads through MiXCR, storing one row per CDR3 protein. The sample has some 82,000 distinct CDR3 sequences; about 5% are singletons. This clonotype was found many times. The sequence was obtained from a female donor in good health.

The CDR3 region has the DNA TGTGCCAGCAGCCCCCGGGGGAGAAGAGGATCGAACACCGGGGAGCTGTTTTTT. Amino acid sequence: CASSPRGRRGSNTGELFF. The genes are TRBV21-1 and TRBJ2-2; the listed D gene, TRBD1, was not tested against the DNA. TRBV21-1 is a known pseudogene. This CDR3 spans 18 amino acids.